The 9 T cell receptor beta chains presented below share a single source sample, sequenced in a study of blood T cell repertoires in COVID-19. Assay: immunoSEQ multiplex PCR; the TCRdb copy retains only in-frame clones and omits some. The data show 140,000 to 150,000 clones, around 85% seen once. The sample taken for sequencing was PBMCs or T cells enriched from blood (not recorded which). These receptors all stem from a woman aged 40 to 50 who had recovered from COVID-19.

V gene TRBV6-1 combines with J gene TRBJ1-6; no reliable D call. Germline-derived CDR1 and CDR2 are MNHNS and SASEGT. The CDR3 sequence is 14 residues long. V shed 2 bases and J shed 5 bases, with 7 bases lying between them. CDR3 coding DNA: TGTGCCAGCAGTGAACGGCGGAATAATTCACCCCTCCACTTT. This encodes CASSERRNNSPLHF.

This clone came up a few times. The CDR3, as DNA: TGTGCCAGCTCGGGGGGAGCGAACACCGGGGAGCTGTTTTTT. Protein sequence: CASSGGANTGELFF. The V and J genes are TRBV6-5 and TRBJ2-2; 7 positions agree with TRBD2. The J segment lost 0 bases and the V segment lost 8 bases, leaving 3 bases of the junction unmatched. The CDR3 spans 14 residues. Looked up from germline, CDR1 is MNHEY and CDR2 is SVGAGI.

Only one count was recorded for this clone. The gene calls are TRBV21-1 and TRBJ2-4; the DNA was not used to check the table's D call, TRBD2. TRBV21-1 is tagged as a pseudogene. CDR3 length: 16 amino acids. The CDR3 reads CASSLQVEGIVDIQYF. CDR3 sequence (DNA): TGTGCCAGCAGCCTTCAAGTGGAGGGGATTGTAGACATTCAGTACTTC.

V and J are TRBV19 and TRBJ1-5; tentative D call: TRBD1 (6 bases). Germline V gene sequence: CDR1 LNHDA, CDR2 SQIVND (reference sequence). The CDR3 totals 15 residues. Between the trimmed V and J ends, which lost 5 bases and 2 bases, there was a span of 13 bases. Written as DNA, the CDR3 is TGTGCCAGTAGTGCCGGGGGGGGCGGCAATCAGCCCCAGCATTTT. It translates to CASSAGGGGNQPQHF.

This chain links TRBV5-1 with TRBJ2-2, with D possibly being TRBD2 (6 bases). Trimming cost V 0 bases and J 4 bases, with 16 bases left between them. CDR3 size: 17 residues. Germline-derived CDR1 and CDR2 are SGHRS and YFSETQ. The CDR3 loop is CASSLVPLGRFTGELFF. The DNA for the CDR3 is TGCGCCAGCAGCTTGGTCCCCCTCGGGAGATTCACCGGGGAGCTGTTTTTT.

The chain combines TRBV9 with TRBJ2-5; D is undetermined. Germline V gene sequence: CDR1 SGDLS, CDR2 YYNGEE. Trimming left V 4 bases short and J 7 bases short, with 14 bases between. The CDR3 has 13 residues. CDR3 amino acids: CASSSEPGGTQYF. CDR3 nucleotides: TGTGCCAGCAGCTCAGAGCCCGGCGGGACCCAGTACTTC.

This clone came up once. Because the CDR3's place on the DNA is in doubt, the DNA is left out and the CDR3 is given as listed by TCRdb. The chain couples TRBV19 to TRBJ2-7; the tabulated D call, TRBD2, remains unverified against the DNA. The CDR3 adds up to 22 amino acids, both ends counted. Germline V gene data show CDR1 as LNHDA and CDR2 as SQIVND (reference sequence). CDR3 protein: CASRSPYLCASRLTGNYYEQYF.

The chain couples TRBV2 to TRBJ1-1; the match to TRBD1 covers 7 bases. The trim removed 5 bases at V and 3 bases at J, leaving 3 bases unmatched. Germline V gene data show CDR1 as SNHLY and CDR2 as FYNNEI. This CDR3 is 13 amino acids long. For the CDR3, the DNA is TGTGCCAGCAGTATGACAGGGTACACTGAAGCTTTCTTT. This gives the protein CASSMTGYTEAFF.

This clone showed up just a few times. The chain joins TRBV14 to TRBJ1-6, with no clear D. The CDR3 length is 14 residues. Germline CDR1 and CDR2: SGHDN and FVKESK. Between the trimmed V and J ends, which lost 1 base and 9 bases, there was a span of 10 bases. CDR3 DNA: TGTGCCAGCAGCCAAGTTAGAGGGCGTTCACCCCTCCACTTT. This translates into CASSQVRGRSPLHF.